The present T cell receptor beta chain was sequenced within a study of OX40 agonist ivuxolimab in advanced cancers. Whole-study findings and limits: The antigen specificity of the peripheral T cells (those that were expanded) was not determined.

Trimming removed 5 bases from V and 3 bases from J; junction bases left unmatched: 6. Germline lookup yields CDR1 SGHTA and CDR2 FQGNSA. The CDR3 is 15 residues long. Profiling relied on immunoSEQ multiplex PCR, and the TCRdb table lists in-frame clones only, not all of them. The sample yields roughly 100,000 clones, more than 75% seen once. Concerning this clone: Its antigen is undetermined.

The material sequenced was CD4+ or CD8+ T cells sorted from blood, taken in a trial of the OX40 agonist ivuxolimab. The receptor's source is an adult with an advanced solid tumor such as melanoma, head and neck, liver or kidney cancer. The chain couples TRBV7-2 to TRBJ2-1; TRBD1 agrees at 8 bases. The CDR3 reads CASSGQGAGYNEQFF. CDR3 DNA sequence: TGTGCCAGCAGCGGGCAGGGGGCGGGCTACAATGAGCAGTTCTTC.